This is a list of T cell receptor beta chains from one sample in a study of sequential checkpoint blockade in melanoma. Repertoires were generated with immunoSEQ multiplex PCR, while TCRdb's copy carries only in-frame clones and drops some. The profile shows some 8,000 clones, about 20% of them singletons. The material was tumor tissue (inferred from file names), obtained from a patient given nivolumab and ipilimumab in sequence. These receptors were collected from a human donor with melanoma. CDR3s include the opening cysteine and the closing phenylalanine or tryptophan. Each record gives: CDR3 protein, CDR3 DNA, V gene, J gene, clone size, D gene. D genes are given only for firm matches. Size is omitted from some rows. Given values are once, few, many or a class for expanded clones.

CDR3 protein: CAWSAGTSVVETQYF; CDR3 DNA: TGTGCCTGGAGTGCCGGGACTAGCGTGGTGGAGACCCAGTACTTC; V gene: TRBV30; J gene: TRBJ2-5; clone size: -; D gene: TRBD2
CDR3 protein: CATSRGTSGLYNEQFF; CDR3 DNA: TGTGCCACCAGCAGAGGGACTAGCGGGTTATACAATGAGCAGTTCTTC; V gene: TRBV15; J gene: TRBJ2-1; clone size: few; D gene: TRBD2
CDR3 protein: CASSFPGQGLSRYSYNEQFF; CDR3 DNA: TGTGCCAGCAGCTTCCCGGGACAGGGTCTGTCCCGATACTCCTACAATGAGCAGTTCTTC; V gene: TRBV11-3; J gene: TRBJ2-1; clone size: -; D gene: TRBD1
CDR3 protein: CASSSDGTYNEQFF; CDR3 DNA: TGTGCCAGCTCTTCGGATGGAACCTACAATGAGCAGTTCTTC; V gene: TRBV28; J gene: TRBJ2-1; clone size: -; D gene: -
CDR3 protein: CASSLALVNTIYF; CDR3 DNA: TGTGCCAGCAGCTTAGCGCTGGTAAACACCATATATTTT; V gene: TRBV7-1; J gene: TRBJ1-3; clone size: few; D gene: -
CDR3 protein: CASGPGTGSEKLFF; CDR3 DNA: TGTGCTAGTGGTCCCGGGACAGGGAGTGAAAAACTGTTTTTT; V gene: TRBV12-5; J gene: TRBJ1-4; clone size: -; D gene: TRBD1
CDR3 protein: CASSYSNRARETQYF; CDR3 DNA: TGTGCCAGCAGTTACTCGAACAGGGCCCGAGAGACCCAGTACTTC; V gene: TRBV6-8; J gene: TRBJ2-5; clone size: few; D gene: -
CDR3 protein: CASSELGAPVMGKLFF; CDR3 DNA: TGTGCCAGCAGTGAATTAGGAGCACCCGTAATGGGGAAACTGTTTTTT; V gene: TRBV28; J gene: TRBJ1-4; clone size: few; D gene: -
CDR3 protein: CASSYKWGVSMGSHEQYF; CDR3 DNA: TGTGCCAGCAGTTACAAATGGGGAGTGAGTATGGGGAGCCACGAGCAGTACTTC; V gene: TRBV6-8; J gene: TRBJ2-7; clone size: few; D gene: -
CDR3 protein: CASSLGSGVQETQYF; CDR3 DNA: TGTGCCAGCAGCTTGGGAAGCGGAGTACAAGAGACCCAGTACTTC; V gene: TRBV11-3; J gene: TRBJ2-5; clone size: medium-sized; D gene: -
CDR3 protein: CASRGLGAYEQYF; CDR3 DNA: TGTGCCAGCAGGGGACTAGGGGCCTACGAGCAGTACTTC; V gene: TRBV6-8; J gene: TRBJ2-7; clone size: few; D gene: TRBD2
CDR3 protein: CASSYLLAGEKTNTGELFF; CDR3 DNA: TGTGCCAGCAGTTACTTGCTAGCGGGCGAGAAGACGAACACCGGGGAGCTGTTTTTT; V gene: TRBV6-8; J gene: TRBJ2-2; clone size: few; D gene: TRBD2
CDR3 protein: CASSYRDSTDTQYF; CDR3 DNA: TGTGCCAGCAGTTACCGGGACAGCACAGATACGCAGTATTTT; V gene: TRBV6-8; J gene: TRBJ2-3; clone size: -; D gene: -
CDR3 protein: CASSLLGAAQGGLAGEQFF; CDR3 DNA: TGTGCCAGCAGTTTATTGGGGGCGGCCCAAGGGGGACTAGCGGGAGAGCAGTTCTTC; V gene: TRBV28; J gene: TRBJ2-1; clone size: -; D gene: TRBD2
CDR3 protein: CASSLTGHNSPLHF; CDR3 DNA: TGTGCCAGTAGTCTGACAGGTCATAATTCACCCCTCCACTTT; V gene: TRBV19; J gene: TRBJ1-6; clone size: -; D gene: -
CDR3 protein: CASSASSQVNEKLFF; CDR3 DNA: TGCGCCAGCAGCGCCTCGTCCCAAGTTAATGAAAAACTGTTTTTT; V gene: TRBV5-1; J gene: TRBJ1-4; clone size: -; D gene: -
CDR3 protein: CASGHRDRAPEAFF; CDR3 DNA: TGTGCTAGTGGTCACCGGGACAGGGCCCCCGAAGCTTTCTTT; V gene: TRBV12-5; J gene: TRBJ1-1; clone size: -; D gene: TRBD1
CDR3 protein: CASSFRGLAGGRETQYF; CDR3 DNA: TGTGCCAGCAGCTTCCGTGGACTAGCGGGAGGTAGGGAGACCCAGTACTTC; V gene: TRBV11-3; J gene: TRBJ2-5; clone size: many; D gene: TRBD2
CDR3 protein: CASSQDAGPDNEQFF; CDR3 DNA: TGCGCCAGCAGCCAAGATGCTGGACCCGACAATGAGCAGTTCTTC; V gene: TRBV23-1; J gene: TRBJ2-1; clone size: medium-sized; D gene: -
CDR3 protein: CSVGWGASAETQYF; CDR3 DNA: TGCAGCGTTGGCTGGGGGGCCTCGGCTGAGACCCAGTACTTC; V gene: TRBV29-1; J gene: TRBJ2-5; clone size: -; D gene: -
CDR3 protein: CASSWEHEQFF; CDR3 DNA: TGTGCCAGCAGTTGGGAACATGAGCAGTTCTTC; V gene: TRBV6-7; J gene: TRBJ2-1; clone size: few; D gene: -
CDR3 protein: CASSVGVGGTQYF; CDR3 DNA: TGTGCCAGCAGCGTAGGGGTCGGGGGGACCCAGTACTTC; V gene: TRBV9; J gene: TRBJ2-5; clone size: medium-sized; D gene: -
CDR3 protein: CSVAPRDSNQPQHF; CDR3 DNA: TGCAGCGTTGCCCCCAGAGATAGCAATCAGCCCCAGCATTTT; V gene: TRBV29-1; J gene: TRBJ1-5; clone size: -; D gene: -
CDR3 protein: CASSLDLLGGTDTQYF; CDR3 DNA: TGTGCCAGCAGCTTAGATCTGTTAGGGGGCACAGATACGCAGTATTTT; V gene: TRBV11-3; J gene: TRBJ2-3; clone size: few; D gene: -
CDR3 protein: CASSYRGSTDTQYF; CDR3 DNA: TGTGCCAGCAGCTACAGGGGTAGCACAGATACGCAGTATTTT; V gene: TRBV14; J gene: TRBJ2-3; clone size: -; D gene: TRBD1
CDR3 protein: CASSPGTSNNEQFF; CDR3 DNA: TGCGCCAGCAGTCCCGGGACTAGTAACAATGAGCAGTTCTTC; V gene: TRBV5-1; J gene: TRBJ2-1; clone size: -; D gene: TRBD2
CDR3 protein: CASRAPGQGFIRPFF; CDR3 DNA: TGCGCCAGCAGAGCCCCGGGACAGGGTTTTATCAGGCCGTTCTTC; V gene: TRBV10-2; J gene: TRBJ2-1; clone size: -; D gene: TRBD1
CDR3 protein: CASSPMEGSYNEQFF; CDR3 DNA: TGTGCCAGCAGTCCCATGGAGGGCTCCTACAATGAGCAGTTCTTC; V gene: TRBV11-3; J gene: TRBJ2-1; clone size: many; D gene: -
CDR3 protein: CASRQGVTPSEKLFF; CDR3 DNA: TGTGCCAGCAGACAGGGGGTAACGCCCAGTGAAAAACTGTTTTTT; V gene: TRBV6-8; J gene: TRBJ1-4; clone size: few; D gene: TRBD1
CDR3 protein: CASSYFLAGGHTGELFF; CDR3 DNA: TGTGCCAGCAGTTACTTCCTAGCGGGAGGCCACACCGGGGAGCTGTTTTTT; V gene: TRBV6-8; J gene: TRBJ2-2; clone size: -; D gene: TRBD2
CDR3 protein: CASSESGATNEKLFF; CDR3 DNA: TGCGCCAGCAGTGAGTCGGGGGCAACTAATGAAAAACTGTTTTTT; V gene: TRBV10-2; J gene: TRBJ1-4; clone size: medium-sized; D gene: -
CDR3 protein: CASSPADSPYEQYF; CDR3 DNA: TGTGCCAGCAGCCCAGCCGACAGTCCCTACGAGCAGTACTTC; V gene: TRBV11-3; J gene: TRBJ2-7; clone size: many; D gene: -
CDR3 protein: CASSVAPGTENSPLHF; CDR3 DNA: TGTGCCAGCAGCGTGGCCCCCGGGACAGAGAATTCACCCCTCCACTTT; V gene: TRBV9; J gene: TRBJ1-6; clone size: few; D gene: TRBD1
CDR3 protein: CASSPPSSNEKLFF; CDR3 DNA: TGTGCCAGCTCACCACCGTCGTCTAATGAAAAACTGTTTTTT; V gene: TRBV18; J gene: TRBJ1-4; clone size: -; D gene: -
CDR3 protein: CASSYSRSGPPGTQYF; CDR3 DNA: TGTGCCAGCAGTTACTCTCGCAGCGGGCCACCAGGTACGCAGTATTTT; V gene: TRBV6-8; J gene: TRBJ2-3; clone size: many; D gene: -
CDR3 protein: CAWSGRGYGGELFF; CDR3 DNA: TGTGCCTGGAGTGGGAGGGGGTATGGCGGGGAGCTGTTTTTT; V gene: TRBV30; J gene: TRBJ2-2; clone size: few; D gene: -
CDR3 protein: CASTMSPELGELFF; CDR3 DNA: TGTGCCAGCACCATGAGCCCAGAACTCGGGGAGCTGTTTTTT; V gene: TRBV28; J gene: TRBJ2-2; clone size: few; D gene: -
CDR3 protein: CASSREGVYEQYF; CDR3 DNA: TGTGCCAGCTCACGAGAAGGGGTTTACGAGCAGTACTTC; V gene: TRBV18; J gene: TRBJ2-7; clone size: -; D gene: -
CDR3 protein: CASSIGGSGYGYTF; CDR3 DNA: TGTGCCAGTAGTATAGGTGGGTCCGGCTATGGCTACACCTTC; V gene: TRBV19; J gene: TRBJ1-2; clone size: -; D gene: -
CDR3 protein: CASSYPSLLYPRDGYTF; CDR3 DNA: TGTGCCAGCAGTTACCCCAGTCTCCTATATCCGCGAGACGGCTACACCTTC; V gene: TRBV6-8; J gene: TRBJ1-2; clone size: -; D gene: -
CDR3 protein: CASSRQGAHTGELFF; CDR3 DNA: TGTGCCAGTAGTCGACAGGGGGCTCACACCGGGGAGCTGTTTTTT; V gene: TRBV19; J gene: TRBJ2-2; clone size: -; D gene: TRBD1
CDR3 protein: CASSPTGGDGGYTF; CDR3 DNA: TGTGCCAGCTCACCGACAGGGGGGGACGGTGGCTACACCTTC; V gene: TRBV18; J gene: TRBJ1-2; clone size: -; D gene: TRBD1
CDR3 protein: CASSLKNSGANVLTF; CDR3 DNA: TGTGCCAGCAGTTTAAAGAACTCTGGGGCCAACGTCCTGACTTTC; V gene: TRBV28; J gene: TRBJ2-6; clone size: few; D gene: -
CDR3 protein: CASSLNPMNTEAFF; CDR3 DNA: TGTGCCAGCAGTTTAAACCCAATGAACACTGAAGCTTTCTTT; V gene: TRBV28; J gene: TRBJ1-1; clone size: large; D gene: -
CDR3 protein: CAGGVSTDTQYF; CDR3 DNA: TGTGCCGGGGGCGTGAGCACAGATACGCAGTATTTT; V gene: TRBV28; J gene: TRBJ2-3; clone size: -; D gene: -
CDR3 protein: CASSEEIYRGHSPLHF; CDR3 DNA: TGTGCCAGCAGTGAAGAAATCTACAGGGGGCATTCACCCCTCCACTTT; V gene: TRBV6-1; J gene: TRBJ1-6; clone size: -; D gene: TRBD1
CDR3 protein: CASRFTGELFF; CDR3 DNA: TGTGCCAGTAGATTCACCGGGGAGCTGTTTTTT; V gene: TRBV19; J gene: TRBJ2-2; clone size: medium-sized; D gene: -
CDR3 protein: CASSQDRTSSHDTQYF; CDR3 DNA: TGCGCCAGCAGCCAAGATCGGACTAGCTCACACGATACGCAGTATTTT; V gene: TRBV1; J gene: TRBJ2-3; clone size: -; D gene: -
CDR3 protein: CASSLLPSKMVTEAFF; CDR3 DNA: TGTGCCAGCAGTTTACTGCCCAGTAAAATGGTCACTGAAGCTTTCTTT; V gene: TRBV28; J gene: TRBJ1-1; clone size: medium-sized; D gene: -
CDR3 protein: CASRDPGQGFNSPLHF; CDR3 DNA: TGCGCCAGCAGGGATCCGGGACAGGGTTTTAATTCACCCCTCCACTTT; V gene: TRBV10-2; J gene: TRBJ1-6; clone size: -; D gene: TRBD1
CDR3 protein: CASSISGTGSPGELFF; CDR3 DNA: TGTGCCAGTAGTATTTCGGGGACAGGGAGTCCCGGGGAGCTGTTTTTT; V gene: TRBV19; J gene: TRBJ2-2; clone size: -; D gene: TRBD1
CDR3 protein: CASSYSEQRPDTGELFF; CDR3 DNA: TGTGCCAGCAGTTACTCGGAACAGCGCCCGGACACCGGGGAGCTGTTTTTT; V gene: TRBV6-8; J gene: TRBJ2-2; clone size: -; D gene: -
CDR3 protein: CASSPMDPTIYGGELFF; CDR3 DNA: TGTGCCAGCTCACCGATGGACCCTACCATTTACGGCGGGGAGCTGTTTTTT; V gene: TRBV18; J gene: TRBJ2-2; clone size: -; D gene: -